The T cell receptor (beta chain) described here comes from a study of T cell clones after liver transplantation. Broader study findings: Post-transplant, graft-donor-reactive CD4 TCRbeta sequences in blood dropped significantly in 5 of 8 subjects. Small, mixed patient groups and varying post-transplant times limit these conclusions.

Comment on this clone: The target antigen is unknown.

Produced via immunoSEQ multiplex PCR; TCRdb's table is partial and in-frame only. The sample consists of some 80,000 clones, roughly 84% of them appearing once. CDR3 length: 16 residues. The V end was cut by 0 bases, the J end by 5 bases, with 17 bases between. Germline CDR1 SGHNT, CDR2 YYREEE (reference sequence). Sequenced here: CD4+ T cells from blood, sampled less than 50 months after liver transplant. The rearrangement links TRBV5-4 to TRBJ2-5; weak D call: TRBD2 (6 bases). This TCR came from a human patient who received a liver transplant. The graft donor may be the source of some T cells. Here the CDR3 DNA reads TGTGCCAGCAGCTTGGCCAGGGCGGGGTTGGGGGAGACCCAGTACTTC. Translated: CASSLARAGLGETQYF.